The entry below gives a single T cell receptor beta chain sequence along with its context. The CDR3 has 15 amino acids. V shed 3 bases and J shed 4 bases, with 12 bases lying between them. Germline CDR1 reads SGHTA; CDR2 reads FQGNSA. The data are from a study of blood T cell repertoires in COVID-19. Study-wide context: Acute and convalescent COVID-19 samples came from the United States, Italy and Spain.

TCRdb's copy holds only in-frame clones and misses some; the assay was immunoSEQ multiplex PCR. The data show some 110,000 clones, around 80% seen once. The TCR originated in a woman in her sixties with acute or convalescent COVID-19. Sequencing was carried out using peripheral blood. The J gene is TRBJ2-2, the V gene TRBV7-2, with a possible D match to TRBD2 (6 bases). CDR3 in DNA: TGTGCCAGCAGCTTTGTGGGGGGAGGCACCGGGGAGCTGTTTTTT. As protein: CASSFVGGGTGELFF.